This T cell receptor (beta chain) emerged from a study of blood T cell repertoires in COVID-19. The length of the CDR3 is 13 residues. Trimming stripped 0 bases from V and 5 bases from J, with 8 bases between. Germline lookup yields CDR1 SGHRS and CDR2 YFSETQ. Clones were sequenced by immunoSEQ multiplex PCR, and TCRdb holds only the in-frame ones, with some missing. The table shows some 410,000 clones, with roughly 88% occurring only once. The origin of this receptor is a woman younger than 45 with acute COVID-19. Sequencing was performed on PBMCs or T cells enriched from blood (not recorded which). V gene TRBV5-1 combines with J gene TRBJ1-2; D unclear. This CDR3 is CASSLGAEYGYTF. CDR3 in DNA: TGCGCCAGCAGCTTGGGGGCAGAGTATGGCTACACCTTC.